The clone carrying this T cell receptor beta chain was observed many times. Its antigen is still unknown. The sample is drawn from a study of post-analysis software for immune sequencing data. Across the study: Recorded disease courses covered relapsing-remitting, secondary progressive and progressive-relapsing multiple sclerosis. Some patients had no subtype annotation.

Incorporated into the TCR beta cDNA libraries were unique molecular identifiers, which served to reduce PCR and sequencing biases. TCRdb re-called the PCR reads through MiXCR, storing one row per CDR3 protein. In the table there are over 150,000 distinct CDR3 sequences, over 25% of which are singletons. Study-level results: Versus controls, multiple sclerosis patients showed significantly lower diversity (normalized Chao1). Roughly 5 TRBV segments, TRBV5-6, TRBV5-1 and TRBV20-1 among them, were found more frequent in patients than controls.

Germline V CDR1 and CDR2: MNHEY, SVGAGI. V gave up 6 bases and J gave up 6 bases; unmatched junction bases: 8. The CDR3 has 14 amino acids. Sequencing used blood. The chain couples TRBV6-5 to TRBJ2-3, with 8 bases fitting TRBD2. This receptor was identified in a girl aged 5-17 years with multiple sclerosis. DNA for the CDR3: TGTGCCAGCAGGTGGACTAGCACCTCGGATACGCAGTATTTT. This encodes CASRWTSTSDTQYF.